This T cell receptor (beta chain) was identified during a study of shared clonotypes between healthy human individuals (dated by TCRdb to 2019 to 2021). With regard to the full study: Two women and a few men aged 18 to 49 years were included in the cohort. For each donor, CD4 naive and CD4 memory were each given three plates, CD8 naive was given two plates, and CD8 memory was given one plate. The study deeply sequenced blood TCR repertoires of about five healthy adults to estimate repertoire size and the extent of clonotype sharing between individuals. Different laboratories and diverse techniques were used to prepare libraries and sequence TCR repertoires, to increase sequencing depth and limit assay-specific biases. Per donor, leukapheresis produced somewhere between about 0.94 and 9.5 billion PBMCs.

The donors were healthy, HIV-negative adults with no recently reported acute infections or vaccinations. Every donor was a Caucasian adult living in Nashville, Tennessee, USA. CD8 memory samples combined magnetically selected CD45RO+ cells with CCR7-negative CD45RA+ effector memory (TemRA) cells. After blood collection by leukapheresis, PBMCs were isolated using Ficoll-Histopaque density gradient centrifugation and then cryopreserved in the vapor phase of liquid nitrogen. Purity and quantity of every magnetically sorted T cell population were checked by analytical flow cytometry. From each sorted fraction, genomic DNA was isolated and quantified by UV absorbance on a Nanodrop 2000c. Using the deep immunoSEQ assay, multiplex PCR amplified TCR CDR3 regions from genomic DNA. For each cell subset, the extracted genomic DNA was distributed evenly across all wells of several immunoSEQ 96-well plates, and each plate served as one replicate. For sorted subsets, each replicate PCR was loaded with around 220 ng genomic DNA, equivalent to approximately 33,000 T cell genomes. Purified libraries were measured with a Qubit 3.0 fluorometer, size-checked on a Bioanalyzer 2100, and measured again with the KAPA Library Quantification kit. Each immunoSEQ 96-well plate was sequenced on its own single-read 150-cycle Illumina NextSeq 550 flow cell. In the paper's pipeline: Because the immunoSEQ output held only junctional sequences and lacked quality scores, the filtering could not match the filtering applied to full-length reads. To assign V/J genes and CDR3, sequences were annotated using PyIR, a Python wrapper for IgBLAST v1.9, with IMGT germline references. Reads with weak V/J assignments (E-value above 1e-6), missing CDR3, stop codons, out-of-frame junctions, or ambiguous translated residues were removed. V3J clonotypes were defined as sequences sharing an identical inferred V gene, J gene, and CDR3 amino acid sequence. Percentage overlap between repertoires was computed as shared unique clonotypes divided by the size of the smaller repertoire. Richness of each repertoire was evaluated using RTK rarefaction, the Chao1 estimator, and Recon v2.1 estimates of unobserved clonotypes. Generation probabilities were computed with OLGA for all TCRbeta clonotypes obtained by the gDNA method from several donors. In TCRdb, the immuneACCESS table is reduced to in-frame sequences with V and J assigned. These tables do not hold every clone; where another copy was compared, an unresolved V gene accounts for under half, and the others remain unexplained. V and J calls and clone size follow that table, whereas D and trimming were derived from the DNA. Recorded for this sample are around 690,000 clones; 90% of them occurred a single time. Together, the top ten hold more than 30% of the sample.

V and J are truncated by 5 bases and 0 bases respectively, leaving an intervening sequence of 8 bases. Looking up the germline V gene yields CDR1 MDHEN and CDR2 SYDVKM. Inclusive of the bounding cysteine and phenylalanine, the CDR3 is 14 residues long. The DNA shown is the 42-base CDR3, in frame from base 1. Overall study outcomes, separate from this receptor: Rarefaction of sorted-subset datasets indicated incomplete sequencing despite the large sequencing depth. Compared with non-shared clonotypes, the clonotypes found in all four sorted-subset donors had higher generation probabilities. Sampling was restricted to blood, and TCR repertoires in tissue are likely to differ from TCR repertoires in blood. Sharing across a few donors was observed for about 5% of naive CD4, 3.5% of naive CD8, over 2% of memory CD4, and roughly 0.4% of memory CD8 clonotypes. Based on pairwise subsampling, the degree of clonotype sharing among donors was expected to be affected by sequencing depth. Because the study included a small number of donors, the genetic and exposure-history diversity represented was limited. Larger estimated clonotype richness was generally found for naive subsets than for memory subsets.

Concerning this clone: Its antigen remains unidentified. No base quality information exists; no much larger clone differs at one position. The same CDR3 also results from other DNA sequences found in this sample.

The receptor was isolated from a man in his late teens or twenties in good health. Some clones in this sample may be carry-over from other donors' samples. The chain is assembled from TRBV28 and TRBJ2-1, with the D gene too uncertain to name. The material sequenced was memory CD8+ T cells from PBMCs. The sample's cell subset or site label, decoded: CD45RO+ cells pooled with CCR7-negative TemRA cells. In nucleotide form, the sequence is TGTGCCAGCAGTCTATCGGGCTCCTACAATGAGCAGTTCTTC. It codes for CASSLSGSYNEQFF.